This is a list of T cell receptor beta chains from one sample in a study of OX40 agonist ivuxolimab in advanced cancers. Measured with immunoSEQ multiplex PCR; TCRdb has only the in-frame clones, and not every one. The repertoire consists of thousands of clones, with roughly 68% occurring once and the leading ten covering about 40%. This specimen consisted of CD4+ or CD8+ T cells sorted from blood, obtained in a trial of the OX40 agonist ivuxolimab. The receptors here all came from an adult with an advanced solid tumor such as melanoma, head and neck, liver or kidney cancer. Each CDR3 is given with its conserved first and last residue. The order of the fields is J gene, clone size, V gene, D gene, CDR3 DNA, CDR3 protein. The D gene is left open where the match is weak. Clone sizes are given selectively: once, few, many, or a class where the clone is expanded.

>TRBJ1-1|-|TRBV7-9|-
TGTGCCAGCAGCCCTACGGGGAGTCGGACTGAAGCTTTCTTT
CASSPTGSRTEAFF
>TRBJ2-3|few|TRBV6-5|TRBD1
TGTGCCAGCTCCGGCGGACAGGATATCACAGATACGCAGTATTTT
CASSGGQDITDTQYF
>TRBJ2-7|-|TRBV19|-
TGTGCCAGTAGTTCACCGGGGCTAATCTACGAGCAGTACTTC
CASSSPGLIYEQYF
>TRBJ1-2|once|TRBV6-6|-
TGTGCCAACCCGTGGAGGGGTTGGGTCTATGGCTACACCTTC
CANPWRGWVYGYTF
>TRBJ1-2|medium-sized|TRBV7-9|-
TGTGCCAGCAGCCGTTTAGGTGGGGGCCTAAATGGCTACACCTTC
CASSRLGGGLNGYTF
>TRBJ2-7|medium-sized|TRBV5-4|TRBD2
TGTGCCAGCAGCTTCGGGCAAGCGGGGAACGAGCAGTACTTC
CASSFGQAGNEQYF
>TRBJ1-1|few|TRBV30|-
TGTGCCTGGAGTGTAACCTTGAACACTGAAGCTTTCTTT
CAWSVTLNTEAFF
>TRBJ1-1|-|TRBV7-6|-
TGTGCCAGCAGCCATGGGGTGATAGGACAGAACACTGAAGCTTTCTTT
CASSHGVIGQNTEAFF
>TRBJ2-1|-|TRBV9|TRBD2
TGTGCCAGCAGCGTAGCTGCGGGGGTAGTGGGGCAGTTCTTC
CASSVAAGVVGQFF
>TRBJ2-5|-|TRBV6-4|-
TGTGCCAGCAGGCAAAAGGGGCCAGAGACCCAGTACTTC
CASRQKGPETQYF
>TRBJ1-1|-|TRBV19|-
TGTGCCAGTAGTCGCATCGGGCTCTCTGAAGCTTTCTTT
CASSRIGLSEAFF
>TRBJ2-7|-|TRBV5-6|-
TGTGCCAGCAGCCCGCAGGGCTACTTAGACGAGCAGTACTTC
CASSPQGYLDEQYF
>TRBJ2-7|-|TRBV4-1|-
TGCGCCAGCAGCCAAGAGAGCACCTACGAGCAGTACTTC
CASSQESTYEQYF
>TRBJ2-5|-|TRBV5-1|-
TGCGCCAGCAGCTCACTTACAGGAGCCGAGACCCAGTACTTC
CASSSLTGAETQYF
>TRBJ2-5|-|TRBV27|-
TGTGCCAGCAGTTTATGGGGCAGTCAAGAGACCCAGTACTTC
CASSLWGSQETQYF
>TRBJ2-1|-|TRBV4-1|-
TGCGCCAGCAGCCTCCGGGGCACCCACAATGAGCAGTTCTTC
CASSLRGTHNEQFF
>TRBJ1-6|-|TRBV7-2|TRBD1
TGTGCCAGCAGCTCCTCCGGTGGGACAGCCGGTTCACCCCTCCACTTT
CASSSSGGTAGSPLHF
>TRBJ1-3|-|TRBV29-1|-
TGCAGCGTTGAAGATGGAAGGGAGGCGGGAAACACCATATATTTT
CSVEDGREAGNTIYF
>TRBJ1-2|-|TRBV9|-
TGTGCCAGCAGCCCACAGGGCGGGAAGACCTATGGCTACACCTTC
CASSPQGGKTYGYTF
>TRBJ2-7|-|TRBV7-2|-
TGTGCCAGCAGCTCTGACCTAGGGACCGACGAGCAGTACTTC
CASSSDLGTDEQYF
>TRBJ1-3|-|TRBV15|TRBD1
TGTGCCACCAGCACGGACAGGGGTATTGGAAACACCATATATTTT
CATSTDRGIGNTIYF
>TRBJ2-1|-|TRBV27|-
TGTGCCAGCAGTCCGAACAACAACGGGGGTCAGTTCTTC
CASSPNNNGGQFF
>TRBJ2-7|-|TRBV28|TRBD2
TGTGCCAGCAGCACCATAGCGGGCGGTACCTACGAGCAGTACTTC
CASSTIAGGTYEQYF
>TRBJ2-2|few|TRBV18|-
TGTGCCAGCTCATCAAACACCGGGGAGCTGTTTTTT
CASSSNTGELFF
>TRBJ1-2|-|TRBV11-2|-
TGTGCCAGCAGCTCTCCCGGGGTCTATGGCTACACCTTC
CASSSPGVYGYTF
>TRBJ2-7|-|TRBV10-3|TRBD2
TGTGCCAGCAGTGCGACTAGCGGTTACGAGCAGTACTTC
CASSATSGYEQYF
>TRBJ1-2|-|TRBV6-4|-
TGTGCCAGCAGTGGGGATAACTATGGCTACACCTTC
CASSGDNYGYTF
>TRBJ2-7|-|TRBV2|TRBD1
TGTGCCAGAAAGACAGGGAACGAGCAGTACTTC
CARKTGNEQYF
>TRBJ2-7|-|TRBV13|-
TGTGTCAGCAGCCTGGGCAGGTACCAGCAGTACTTC
CVSSLGRYQQYF
>TRBJ1-1|-|TRBV11-2|TRBD1
TGTGCCAGCAGCCCGACAGGGACTGAAGCTTTCTTT
CASSPTGTEAFF
>TRBJ1-1|-|TRBV4-1|-
TGCGCCAGCAGCCAAGGTCCGGGAGCAGGCACTGAAGCTTTCTTT
CASSQGPGAGTEAFF
>TRBJ2-7|-|TRBV11-2|-
TGTGCCAGCAGCTTCGGGGGCTGGGAGGGGAATTACGAGCAGTACTTC
CASSFGGWEGNYEQYF
>TRBJ2-3|-|TRBV13|-
TGTGCCAGCAGCGGCGGGTCCTTAAGGCCCACAGATACGCAGTATTTT
CASSGGSLRPTDTQYF
>TRBJ1-6|-|TRBV4-2|TRBD1
TGTGCCAGCAGCCAAGAGGCGACAGGGGATTCCTATAATTCACCCCTCCACTTT
CASSQEATGDSYNSPLHF
>TRBJ1-1|-|TRBV28|-
TGTGCCAGCAGTCTCTGGACAGACAACACTGAAGCTTTCTTT
CASSLWTDNTEAFF
>TRBJ2-2|few|TRBV6-1|-
TGTGCCAGCAGCCAGCTAGGAGACACCGGGGAGCTGTTTTTT
CASSQLGDTGELFF
>TRBJ1-1|-|TRBV7-9|-
TGTGCCAGCAGCCTGCCAGGGAACACTGAAGCTTTCTTT
CASSLPGNTEAFF
>TRBJ2-7|few|TRBV7-9|-
TGTGCCAGCAGCTTAGACGTGTACACCTACGAGCAGTACTTC
CASSLDVYTYEQYF
>TRBJ1-5|-|TRBV9|-
TGTGCCAGCAGCGTAGGGTCAGGGGCCGATAGCAATCAGCCCCAGCATTTT
CASSVGSGADSNQPQHF
>TRBJ2-1|-|TRBV18|-
TGTGCCAGTAGACAGGACTACAATGAGCAGTTCTTC
CASRQDYNEQFF
>TRBJ2-7|once|TRBV7-9|TRBD1
TGTGCCAGCAGCTACCCGGGACAGGAGGTTTACGAGCAGTACTTC
CASSYPGQEVYEQYF
>TRBJ2-2|medium-sized|TRBV19|-
TGTGCCAGTATCCGCGGGACCGGGGTGTGGGGCGGGGAGCTGTTTTTT
CASIRGTGVWGGELFF
>TRBJ2-3|few|TRBV6-4|-
TGTGCCAGCAGTGAAGGGGGGGCCGCAGATACGCAGTATTTT
CASSEGGAADTQYF
>TRBJ1-2|-|TRBV19|-
TGTGCCAGTAGTCCGGGCGGGGGTGGCTACACCTTC
CASSPGGGGYTF
>TRBJ2-7|-|TRBV5-6|TRBD2
TGTGCCAGCAGCTACCGGACTAGCGGGAGTCCCTCCGAGCAGTACTTC
CASSYRTSGSPSEQYF
>TRBJ2-1|-|TRBV19|-
TGTGCCAGTAGCTACCAGATGCACTTTAGATACAATGAGCAGTTCTTC
CASSYQMHFRYNEQFF
>TRBJ2-7|once|TRBV6-1|-
TGTGCCAGCAATCAGGGTGAGGACGAGCAGTACTTC
CASNQGEDEQYF
>TRBJ2-7|-|TRBV9|TRBD1
TGTGCCAGCAGTGTCGGACAGGCGACCACCTACGAGCAGTACTTC
CASSVGQATTYEQYF
>TRBJ2-1|-|TRBV6-5|-
TGTGCCAGCACCAAGGGGGACGACAATGAGCAGTTCTTC
CASTKGDDNEQFF